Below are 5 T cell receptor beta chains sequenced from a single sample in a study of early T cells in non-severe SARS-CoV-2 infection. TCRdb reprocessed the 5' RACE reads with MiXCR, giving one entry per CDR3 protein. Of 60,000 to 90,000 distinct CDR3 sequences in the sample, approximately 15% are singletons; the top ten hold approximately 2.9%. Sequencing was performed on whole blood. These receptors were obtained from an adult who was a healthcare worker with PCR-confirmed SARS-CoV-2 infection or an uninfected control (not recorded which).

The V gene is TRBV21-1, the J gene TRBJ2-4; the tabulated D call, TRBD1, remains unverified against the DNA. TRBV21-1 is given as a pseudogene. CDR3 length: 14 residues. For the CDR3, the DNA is TGTGCCAGCACCTTTAGGGACAGGAAAAACATTCAGTACTTC. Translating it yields CASTFRDRKNIQYF.

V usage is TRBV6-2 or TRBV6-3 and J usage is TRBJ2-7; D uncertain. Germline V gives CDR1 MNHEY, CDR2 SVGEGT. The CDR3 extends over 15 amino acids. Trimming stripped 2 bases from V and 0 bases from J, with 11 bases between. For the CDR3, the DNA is TGTGCCAGCAGTTACAGGGCGATAAGCTCCTACGAGCAGTACTTC. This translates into CASSYRAISSYEQYF.

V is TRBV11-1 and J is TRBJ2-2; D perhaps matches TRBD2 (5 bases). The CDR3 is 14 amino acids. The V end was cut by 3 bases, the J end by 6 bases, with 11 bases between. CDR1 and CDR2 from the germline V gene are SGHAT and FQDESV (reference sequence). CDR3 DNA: TGTGCCAGCAGCTTGGACTTAGACCCCGGGGAGCTGTTTTTT. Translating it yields CASSLDLDPGELFF.

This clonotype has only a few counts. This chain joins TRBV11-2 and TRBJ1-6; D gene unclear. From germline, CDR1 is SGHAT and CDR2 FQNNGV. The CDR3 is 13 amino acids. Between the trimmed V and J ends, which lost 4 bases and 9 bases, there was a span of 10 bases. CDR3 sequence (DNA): TGTGCCAGCAGCTGGGGAAAAGGTTCACCCCTCCACTTT. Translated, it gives CASSWGKGSPLHF.

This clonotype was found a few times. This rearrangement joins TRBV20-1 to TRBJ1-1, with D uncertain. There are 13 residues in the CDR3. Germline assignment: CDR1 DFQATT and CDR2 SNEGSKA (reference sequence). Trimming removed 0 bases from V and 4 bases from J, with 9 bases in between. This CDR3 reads CSARDGLGTEAFF. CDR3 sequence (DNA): TGCAGTGCTAGAGATGGGCTGGGCACTGAAGCTTTCTTT.